What follows describes a single T cell receptor beta chain. The sample belongs to a study of T-cell memory formation after mild COVID-19. Study-level background: For the most part, TCR clusters were specific to one donor.

V lost 7 bases and J 0 bases, leaving 10 bases between the germline ends. This CDR3 has 13 residues. Germline V lookup: CDR1 SEHNR, CDR2 FQNEAQ (reference sequence). Each CDR3 protein gets one entry after TCRdb re-called the 5' RACE reads with MiXCR. The table has about 110,000 distinct CDR3 sequences, approximately 13% seen once; the top ten hold 27%. The material sequenced was PBMCs or a T cell subset sorted from them (not recorded which). This chain uses TRBV7-9 with TRBJ2-7; D unclear. This sequence was found in an adult woman who had mild COVID-19 (a few samples of this study predate the infection). Cell type and time point are not known. This CDR3 is CASMIGNSYEQYF. The CDR3 DNA follows: TGTGCCAGCATGATAGGGAACTCCTACGAGCAGTACTTC.